This T cell receptor beta chain was obtained from a study of T-cell reconstitution after alpha-beta-depleted transplantation in children. Findings and caveats of the study: It was reported that alpha-beta T cells came from several hundred expanded graft clones (about two months after transplant).

This clonotype was observed many times. The antigen remains undetermined. Trimming cost V 1 base and J 3 bases, with 10 bases left between them. CDR1 is LGHNA and CDR2 is YNFKEQ in the germline V gene. This CDR3 is built from 15 residues. Library preparation (for TCRbeta) was performed with unique molecular identifiers. TCRdb re-called the PCR reads through MiXCR, storing one row per CDR3 protein. The sample has approximately 490,000 distinct CDR3 sequences, about 11% seen once. This chain uses TRBV4-2 with TRBJ2-1; maybe TRBD2 (5 bases). The sequence came from a child aged 2-15 years with inherited bone marrow failure, due to receive a stem cell transplant. The source was PBMCs, collected before TCRalphabeta/CD19-depleted stem cell transplant. CDR3 sequence: CASSQAGFNYNEQFF. As DNA, the CDR3 is TGTGCCAGCAGCCAAGCGGGATTTAACTACAATGAGCAGTTCTTC.